Listed here are 18 T cell receptor beta chains from one sample, sequenced in a study of cytomegalovirus exposure and HLA in healthy donors. PCR was performed using 60 Vbeta and 13 Jbeta primers. Some clones are missing from TCRdb's copy, which holds only in-frame ones; the method was immunoSEQ multiplex PCR. The table includes 200,000 to 250,000 clones, around 81% detected once. Sequencing used PBMCs. The source of these receptors is a woman aged 60-75 years in good health and CMV-seropositive.

This chain's CDR3 is CASSTGQGGQPQHF. The CDR3 bases are TGTGCCAGTAGTACCGGACAGGGTGGACAGCCCCAGCATTTT. The genes are TRBV19 and TRBJ1-5; 8 bases are a match to TRBD1. The CDR3 runs 14 residues. Germline lookup yields CDR1 LNHDA and CDR2 SQIVND (reference sequence). J was trimmed by 7 bases and V by 4 bases; bases with no gene match: 6. Drawing the rest from reference TRBV19 and TRBJ1-5, the complete variable domain is DGGITQSPKYLFRKEGQNVTLSCEQNLNHDAMYWYRQDPGQGLRLIYYSQIVNDFQKGDIAEGYSVSREKKESFPLTVTSAQKNPTAFYLCASSTGQGGQPQHFGDGTRLSIL.

The chain uses TRBV2 and TRBJ2-2, with 16 bases matching TRBD2. Germline V gene lookup returns CDR1 SNHLY and CDR2 FYNNEI. The CDR3 is 17 residues long. J lost 6 bases, V lost 6 bases, and 7 bases had no gene match. In DNA form, the CDR3 reads TGTGCCAGCAGGAACCGCGGGACTAGCGGGAGGGCCGGGGAGCTGTTTTTT. This gives the protein CASRNRGTSGRAGELFF.

The J gene is TRBJ2-7, the V gene TRBV9; tentatively, D is TRBD2 (5 bases). The germline V and J ends were trimmed by 3 bases and 6 bases, with 13 bases remaining between them. The CDR3 totals 13 residues. Germline loops: CDR1 SGDLS, CDR2 YYNGEE. CDR3: CASSALLAGEQYF. Written as DNA, the CDR3 is TGTGCCAGCAGCGCCCTCCTCGCGGGCGAGCAGTACTTC.

This clone has just one count. J is TRBJ1-4 and V is TRBV7-8; 7 positions match TRBD1. The J segment lost 5 bases and the V segment lost 5 bases, leaving 11 bases of the junction unmatched. CDR3 size: 16 residues. Germline CDR1 and CDR2: SGHVS and FQNEAQ. For the CDR3, the DNA is TGTGCCAGCAGCCCCTCGGGACAGACGCGAAATGAAAAACTGTTTTTT. This sequence encodes CASSPSGQTRNEKLFF.

V usage is TRBV7-3 and J usage is TRBJ2-5; D is undetermined. The germline V and J ends were trimmed by 0 bases and 2 bases, with 7 bases remaining between them. The CDR3 sequence is 14 residues long. Germline values: CDR1 SGHTA, CDR2 FQGTGA. The CDR3 DNA reads as TGTGCCAGCAGCTTAACGTCCACACAAGAGACCCAGTACTTC. This sequence encodes CASSLTSTQETQYF.

A single count supports this clone. The chain joins TRBV10-3 to TRBJ1-1; D call uncertain. This CDR3 is 14 amino acids long. With 4 bases removed from V and 1 base from J, the gap between germline ends came to 10 bases. From germline, CDR1 is ENHRY and CDR2 SYGVKD. CDR3 in amino acids: CAISGESSNTEAFF. The CDR3 DNA follows: TGTGCCATCAGTGGGGAGAGCTCGAACACTGAAGCTTTCTTT.

The genes are TRBV5-1 and TRBJ1-1, with D tentatively TRBD1 (5 bases). This CDR3 spans 15 amino acids. V lost 7 bases, J lost 0 bases, and 16 bases lay in between. Germline V gene data show CDR1 as SGHRS and CDR2 as YFSETQ. The CDR3 region has the DNA TGCGCCAGCCAACGGACCTGGGGGGTGAACACTGAAGCTTTCTTT. It yields the protein CASQRTWGVNTEAFF.

This clone has a handful of counts. The chain recombines TRBV5-1 with TRBJ2-1; TRBD1 agrees at 9 bases. The germline V gene encodes CDR1 SGHRS and CDR2 YFSETQ. The CDR3 totals 15 residues. Trimming took 0 bases from V and 6 from J; bases not matched to a gene: 4. As DNA, the CDR3 is TGCGCCAGCAGCTTGGGGGGACAGGGCCGCAATGAGCAGTTCTTC. This translates into CASSLGGQGRNEQFF.

In this sample, this clone turned up a few times. The CDR3 loop is CATSRDNSVDTQYF. The CDR3 DNA is TGTGCCACCAGCAGAGATAATAGCGTAGATACGCAGTATTTT. The gene calls are TRBV15 and TRBJ2-3, with D possibly TRBD2 on 5 matching bases. CDR3 length: 14 amino acids. Per the germline V gene, CDR1 is LNHNV and CDR2 is YYDKDF (reference sequence). V gave up 0 bases and J gave up 5 bases, with 9 bases separating them.

Worth noting for this clone: Distinct nucleotide sequences in the sample also encode this CDR3. The rearrangement links TRBV28 to TRBJ2-7; unclear D gene. The germline CDR1 and CDR2 sequences are MDHEN and SYDVKM. Trimming stripped 6 bases from V and 2 bases from J, with 8 bases between. This CDR3 is 12 amino acids long. CDR3 DNA sequence: TGTGCCAGCAGCCTCCGGGCCTACGAGCAGTACTTC. This translates into CASSLRAYEQYF.

About this clone itself: The identical CDR3 is also encoded by other nucleotide sequences in the sample. The chain recombines TRBV9 with TRBJ2-7; 7 nucleotides agree with TRBD2. Germline trimming cut 0 bases from V and 4 bases from J; bases unmatched to any gene: 4. Looked up from germline, CDR1 is SGDLS and CDR2 is YYNGEE. This CDR3 region has 14 residues. CDR3 amino acids: CASSVEVSGYEQYF. As DNA, the CDR3 is TGTGCCAGCAGCGTAGAGGTTAGCGGGTACGAGCAGTACTTC.

The chain couples TRBV9 to TRBJ2-2; TRBD2 agrees at 8 bases. The germline V gene has CDR1 SGDLS and CDR2 YYNGEE. This CDR3 is 16 amino acids long. The V gene end was trimmed by 0 bases and the J gene end by 0 bases; junction bases not matched to a gene: 1. Here the CDR3 reads CASSVELAANTGELFF. CDR3 DNA sequence: TGTGCCAGCAGCGTAGAACTAGCGGCGAACACCGGGGAGCTGTTTTTT.

The chain is built from TRBV11-2 and TRBJ2-7; D is possibly TRBD1 (7 bases). V was trimmed by 5 bases and J by 7 bases, leaving 18 bases between them. The CDR3 has 14 residues. Germline lookup yields CDR1 SGHAT and CDR2 FQNNGV. The CDR3 nucleotides read TGTGCCAGCAGCCCGGTGGAGGGGGCTGGAGAGCAGTACTTC. This encodes CASSPVEGAGEQYF.

Here the CDR3 DNA reads TGTGCCAGCAAGCTGGGGCCCGCTAGTACGCAGTATTTT. It yields the protein CASKLGPASTQYF. The rearrangement links TRBV7-9 to TRBJ2-3; maybe TRBD1 (5 bases). Looked up from germline, CDR1 is SEHNR and CDR2 is FQNEAQ (reference sequence). Trimming took off 7 bases at V and 8 bases at J, with 16 bases between the two ends. The CDR3 covers 13 residues.

As to this clone: This may arise from a read error, as a much more abundant clone is one base away. This specimen includes other DNA sequences encoding the same CDR3. J is TRBJ2-2 and V is TRBV7-9, with D tentatively TRBD1 (6 bases). The CDR3 covers 14 residues. V was shortened by 3 bases and J by 1 base, with 6 bases between the two germline ends. Germline values: CDR1 SEHNR, CDR2 FQNEAQ (reference sequence). CDR3 in DNA: TGTGCCAGCAGCTTGGACAGGAACACCGGGGAGCTGTTTTTT. Translating gives CASSLDRNTGELFF.

The chain combines TRBV2 with TRBJ1-4; TRBD1 agrees at 10 bases. The CDR3 runs to 14 residues. CDR1 is SNHLY and CDR2 is FYNNEI in the germline V gene. V was pared by 8 bases and J by 6 bases, with 6 bases of the junction left unmatched. The CDR3 loop reads CASYLDRGDEKLFF. In nucleotides, the CDR3 is TGTGCCAGCTACTTGGACAGGGGGGATGAAAAACTGTTTTTT.

The chain is built from TRBV9 and TRBJ2-1, with 9 positions matching TRBD2. Germline values: CDR1 SGDLS, CDR2 YYNGEE. Trimming cost V 1 base and J 4 bases; bases outside gene matches: 3. CDR3 size: 15 residues. CDR3 region: CASSVLAGTYNEQFF. The CDR3 nucleotides are TGTGCCAGCAGCGTACTAGCGGGGACTTACAATGAGCAGTTCTTC. Full variable domain (remainder filled in from reference TRBV9 and TRBJ2-1): DSGVTQTPKHLITATGQRVTLRCSPRSGDLSVYWYQQSLDQGLQFLIQYYNGEERAKGNILERFSAQQFPDLHSELNLSSLELGDSALYFCASSVLAGTYNEQFFGPGTRLTVL.

Only one count was recorded for this clone. The genes are TRBV28 and TRBJ1-1; no clear D. The germline V gene has CDR1 MDHEN and CDR2 SYDVKM. This CDR3 comprises 15 residues. The germline V and J ends were trimmed by 0 bases and 5 bases, with 13 bases remaining between them. The CDR3 DNA sequence: TGTGCCAGCAGTTTATGGGACTATGGAAAAACTGAAGCTTTCTTT. This encodes CASSLWDYGKTEAFF.